This T cell receptor beta chain comes out of a study of response to subunit inactivated influenza vaccine. CDR3 size: 14 residues. Germline V lookup: CDR1 SGHTA, CDR2 FQGNSA. The ends lost 5 bases at V and 3 bases at J; junction bases unmatched: 5. TCRdb re-derived calls from the RT-PCR reads in MiXCR, one entry per CDR3 protein. The sample shows about 540,000 distinct CDR3 sequences, around 21% of them seen only once. The same specimen was also included in a second study, on T cells expressing NK-cell markers. This second report adds: 5'RACE template switching built TCR beta cDNA with unique molecular identifiers. Sorting of alpha-beta TCR T cells alone was achieved in several experiments with an anti-gamma-delta TCR antibody. Four of the donors also had these clonotypes leading their CD3+CD56-NKG2C+ fraction.

This sequence originates from a man between 45 and 60 years old who received an inactivated influenza vaccine. The gene calls are TRBV7-2 and TRBJ2-7, with 9 bases that match TRBD1. This specimen was CD4+ T cells sorted from PBMCs, taken 12 days after vaccination. Here the CDR3 DNA reads TGTGCCAGCAGCCAGGGGGACAGGGTCTACGAGCAGTACTTC. Residues: CASSQGDRVYEQYF.